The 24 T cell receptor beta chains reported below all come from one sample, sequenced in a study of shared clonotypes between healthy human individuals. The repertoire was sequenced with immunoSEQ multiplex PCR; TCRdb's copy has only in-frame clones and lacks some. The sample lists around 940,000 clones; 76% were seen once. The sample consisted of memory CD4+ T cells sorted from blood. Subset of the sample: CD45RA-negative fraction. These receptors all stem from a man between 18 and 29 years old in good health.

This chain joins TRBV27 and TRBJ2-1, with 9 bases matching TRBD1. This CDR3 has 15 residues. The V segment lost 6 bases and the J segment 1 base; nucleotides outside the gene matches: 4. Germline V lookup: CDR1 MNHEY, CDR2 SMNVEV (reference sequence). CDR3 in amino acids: CASRGGTGSYNEQFF. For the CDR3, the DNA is TGTGCCAGCAGAGGAGGGACAGGGTCCTACAATGAGCAGTTCTTC.

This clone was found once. CDR3 region: CASSEYTMGEAFF. The CDR3 DNA is TGTGCCAGCAGTGAATATACAATGGGTGAAGCTTTCTTT. The gene calls are TRBV6-1 and TRBJ1-1; no clear D. Germline lookup yields CDR1 MNHNS and CDR2 SASEGT. The CDR3 consists of 13 residues. Trimming cost V 2 bases and J 7 bases, with 11 bases left between them.

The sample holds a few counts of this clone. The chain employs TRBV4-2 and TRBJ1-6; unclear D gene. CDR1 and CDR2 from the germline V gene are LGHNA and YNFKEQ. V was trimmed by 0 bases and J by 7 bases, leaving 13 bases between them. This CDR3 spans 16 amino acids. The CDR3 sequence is CASSQEEAGLNSPLHF. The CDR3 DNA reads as TGTGCCAGCAGCCAAGAAGAGGCGGGGTTAAATTCACCCCTCCACTTT.

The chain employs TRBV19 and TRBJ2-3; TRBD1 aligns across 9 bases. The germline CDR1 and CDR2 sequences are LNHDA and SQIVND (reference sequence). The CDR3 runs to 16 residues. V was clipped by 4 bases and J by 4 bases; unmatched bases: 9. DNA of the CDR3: TGTGCCAGTAGTAATCTATGGGGACAGGGACCAGATACGCAGTATTTT. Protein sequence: CASSNLWGQGPDTQYF.

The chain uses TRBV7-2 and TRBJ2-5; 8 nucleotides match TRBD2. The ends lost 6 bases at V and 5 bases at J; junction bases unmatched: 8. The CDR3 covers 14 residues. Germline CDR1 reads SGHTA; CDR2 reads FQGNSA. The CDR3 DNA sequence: TGTGCCAGCAGTTTTATTCGCGGGGGGGAGACCCAGTACTTC. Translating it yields CASSFIRGGETQYF.

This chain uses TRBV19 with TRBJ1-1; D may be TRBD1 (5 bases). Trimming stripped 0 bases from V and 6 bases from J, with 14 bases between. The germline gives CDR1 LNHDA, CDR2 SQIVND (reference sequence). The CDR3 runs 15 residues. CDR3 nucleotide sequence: TGTGCCAGTAGTATAGATTCCTTGGGGCGTCCTGAAGCTTTCTTT. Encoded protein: CASSIDSLGRPEAFF.

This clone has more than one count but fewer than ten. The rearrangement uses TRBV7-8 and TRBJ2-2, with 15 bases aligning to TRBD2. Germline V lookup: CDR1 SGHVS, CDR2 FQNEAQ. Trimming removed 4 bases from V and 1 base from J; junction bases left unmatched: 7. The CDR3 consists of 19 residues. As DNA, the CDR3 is TGTGCCAGCAGCTCGACCGGACTAGCGGGAGGGGGGAACACCGGGGAGCTGTTTTTT. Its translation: CASSSTGLAGGGNTGELFF.

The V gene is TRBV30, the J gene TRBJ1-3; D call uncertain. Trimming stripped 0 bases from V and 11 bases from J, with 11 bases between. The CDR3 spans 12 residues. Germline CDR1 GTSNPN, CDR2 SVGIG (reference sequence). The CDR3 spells CAWSVPSPSIYF. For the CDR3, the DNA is TGTGCCTGGAGTGTACCCAGCCCCTCCATATATTTT.

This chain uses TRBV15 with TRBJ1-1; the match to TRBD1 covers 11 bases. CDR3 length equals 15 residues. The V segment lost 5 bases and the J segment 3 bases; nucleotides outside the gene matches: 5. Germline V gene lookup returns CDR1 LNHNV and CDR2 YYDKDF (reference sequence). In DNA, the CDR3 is TGTGCCACCAGCGAAGGGGACAGGGGGTACACTGAAGCTTTCTTT. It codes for CATSEGDRGYTEAFF. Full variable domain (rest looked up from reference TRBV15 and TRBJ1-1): DAMVIQNPRYQVTQFGKPVTLSCSQTLNHNVMYWYQQKSSQAPKLLFHYYDKDFNNEADTPDNFQSRRPNTSFCFLDIRSPGLGDTAMYLCATSEGDRGYTEAFFGQGTRLTVV.

The CDR3 is CASSGQGPYGYTF. CDR3 nucleotide sequence: TGTGCCAGCAGCGGACAGGGGCCCTATGGCTACACCTTC. This chain uses TRBV7-2 with TRBJ1-2; 9 nucleotides match TRBD1. Germline V gene lookup returns CDR1 SGHTA and CDR2 FQGNSA. The CDR3 covers 13 residues. With V trimmed by 5 bases and J by 4 bases, 2 bases remained unmatched.

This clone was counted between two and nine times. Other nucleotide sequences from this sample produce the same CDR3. CDR3 sequence: CASSSPGAMNTEAFF. CDR3 sequence (DNA): TGTGCCAGCAGTTCCCCGGGTGCTATGAACACTGAAGCTTTCTTT. This chain joins TRBV28 and TRBJ1-1; no clear D gene. The length of the CDR3 is 15 residues. V gave up 4 bases and J gave up 0 bases, with 12 bases separating them. Per the germline V gene, CDR1 is MDHEN and CDR2 is SYDVKM.

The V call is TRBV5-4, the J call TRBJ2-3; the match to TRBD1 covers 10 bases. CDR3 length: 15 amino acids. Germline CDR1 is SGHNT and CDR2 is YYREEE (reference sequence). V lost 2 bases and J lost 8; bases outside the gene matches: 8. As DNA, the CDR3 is TGTGCCAGCAGCTTTGACAGGGGGCAAATGAGTACGCAGTATTTT. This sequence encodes CASSFDRGQMSTQYF. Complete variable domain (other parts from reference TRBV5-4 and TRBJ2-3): ETGVTQSPTHLIKTRGQQVTLRCSSQSGHNTVSWYQQALGQGPQFIFQYYREEENGRGNFPPRFSGLQFPNYSSELNVNALELDDSALYLCASSFDRGQMSTQYFGPGTRLTVL.

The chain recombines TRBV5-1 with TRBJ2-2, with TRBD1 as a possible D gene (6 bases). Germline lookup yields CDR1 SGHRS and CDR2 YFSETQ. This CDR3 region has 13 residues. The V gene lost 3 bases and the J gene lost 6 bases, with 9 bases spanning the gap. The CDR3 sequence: CASSSQGSGELFF. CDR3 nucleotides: TGCGCCAGCAGCTCACAGGGTTCCGGGGAGCTGTTTTTT. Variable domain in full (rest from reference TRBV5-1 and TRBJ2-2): KAGVTQTPRYLIKTRGQQVTLSCSPISGHRSVSWYQQTPGQGLQFLFEYFSETQRNKGNFPGRFSGRQFSNSRSEMNVSTLELGDSALYLCASSSQGSGELFFGEGSRLTVL.

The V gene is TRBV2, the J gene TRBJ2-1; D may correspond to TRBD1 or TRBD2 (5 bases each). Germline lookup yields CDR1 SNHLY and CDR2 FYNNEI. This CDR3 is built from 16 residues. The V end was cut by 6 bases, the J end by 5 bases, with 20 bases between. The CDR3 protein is CASSDITRGADNEQFF. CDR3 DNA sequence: TGTGCCAGCAGCGATATTACGAGGGGAGCAGACAATGAGCAGTTCTTC.

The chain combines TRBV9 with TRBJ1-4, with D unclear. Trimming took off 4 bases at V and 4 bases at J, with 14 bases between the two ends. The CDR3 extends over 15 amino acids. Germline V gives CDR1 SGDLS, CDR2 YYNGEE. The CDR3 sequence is CASSQYGLINEKLFF. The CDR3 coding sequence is TGTGCCAGCAGCCAATACGGACTGATTAATGAAAAACTGTTTTTT.

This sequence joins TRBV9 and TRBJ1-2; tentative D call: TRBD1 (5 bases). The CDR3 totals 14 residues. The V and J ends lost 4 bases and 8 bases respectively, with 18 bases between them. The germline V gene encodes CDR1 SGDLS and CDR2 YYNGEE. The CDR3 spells CASSPRQTIGGYTF. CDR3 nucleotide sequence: TGTGCCAGCAGCCCCCGACAGACGATTGGCGGCTACACCTTC.

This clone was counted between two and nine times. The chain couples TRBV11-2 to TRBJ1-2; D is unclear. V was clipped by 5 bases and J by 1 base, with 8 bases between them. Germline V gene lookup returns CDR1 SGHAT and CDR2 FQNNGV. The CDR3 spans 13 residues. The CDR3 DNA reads TGTGCCAGCAGCCACACCAGTAACTATGGCTACACCTTC. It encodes CASSHTSNYGYTF.

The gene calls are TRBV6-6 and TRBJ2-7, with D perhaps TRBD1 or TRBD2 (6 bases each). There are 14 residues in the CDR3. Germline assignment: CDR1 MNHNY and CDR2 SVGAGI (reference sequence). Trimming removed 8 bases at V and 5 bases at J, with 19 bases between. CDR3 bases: TGTGCCAGCGCCCGGCGGAGGGGGGAGGACGAGCAGTACTTC. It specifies CASARRRGEDEQYF.

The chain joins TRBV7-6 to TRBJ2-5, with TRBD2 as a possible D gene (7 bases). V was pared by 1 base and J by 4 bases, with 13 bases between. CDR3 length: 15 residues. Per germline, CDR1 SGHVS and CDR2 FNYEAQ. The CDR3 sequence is CASSLVGGGGETQYF. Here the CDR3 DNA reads TGTGCCAGCAGCTTAGTAGGGGGAGGGGGAGAGACCCAGTACTTC.

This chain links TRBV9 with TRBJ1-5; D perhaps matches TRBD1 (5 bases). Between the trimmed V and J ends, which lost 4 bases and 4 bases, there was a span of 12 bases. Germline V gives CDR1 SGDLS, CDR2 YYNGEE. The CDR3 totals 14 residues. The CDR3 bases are TGTGCCAGCAGCCCGGGACTGGAGAATCAGCCCCAGCATTTT. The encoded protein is CASSPGLENQPQHF.

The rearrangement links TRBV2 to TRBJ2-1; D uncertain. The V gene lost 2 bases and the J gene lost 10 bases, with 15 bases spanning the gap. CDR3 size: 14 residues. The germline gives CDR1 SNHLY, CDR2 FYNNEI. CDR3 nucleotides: TGTGCCAGCAGTGAAAGCCCCTCCTCCACCGAGCAGTTCTTC. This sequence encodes CASSESPSSTEQFF.

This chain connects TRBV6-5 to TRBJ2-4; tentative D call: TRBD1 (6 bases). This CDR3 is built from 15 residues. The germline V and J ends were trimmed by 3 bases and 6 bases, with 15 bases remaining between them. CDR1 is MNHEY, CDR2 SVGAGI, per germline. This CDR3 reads CASSYHSQGLNIQYF. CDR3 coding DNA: TGTGCCAGCAGTTATCATTCACAGGGCCTAAACATTCAGTACTTC.

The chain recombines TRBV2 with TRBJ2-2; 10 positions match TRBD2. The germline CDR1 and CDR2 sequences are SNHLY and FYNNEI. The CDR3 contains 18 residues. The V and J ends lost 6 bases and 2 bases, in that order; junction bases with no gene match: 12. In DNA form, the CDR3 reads TGTGCCAGCAGCCCTAGGGGAGTAGCGGGGGGTAACACCGGGGAGCTGTTTTTT. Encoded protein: CASSPRGVAGGNTGELFF.

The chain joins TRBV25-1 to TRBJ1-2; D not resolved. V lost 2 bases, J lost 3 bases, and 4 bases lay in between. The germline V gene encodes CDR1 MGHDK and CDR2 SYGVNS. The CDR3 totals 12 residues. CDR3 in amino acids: CASSEQHYGYTF. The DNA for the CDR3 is TGTGCCAGCAGTGAACAGCACTATGGCTACACCTTC.